These T cell receptor beta chains were read from a single sample in a study of T-cell reconstitution after alpha-beta-depleted transplantation in children. TCRdb independently ran MiXCR on the PCR reads; one entry per CDR3 protein. The data show almost 250,000 distinct CDR3 sequences, about a quarter seen once. The specimen was PBMCs, collected before TCRalphabeta/CD19-depleted stem cell transplant. The receptor set was obtained from a girl aged 2 to 9 with Fanconi anemia, due to receive a stem cell transplant. The CDR3 runs from the conserved cysteine through the conserved F or W. D genes are given only for firm matches. Clone size, where shown, is once, few, many, or a class for clones that have expanded.

clone_size: many
cdr3_length: 15
j_call: TRBJ1-1
v_call: TRBV20-1
d_call: TRBD1
cdr3_nt: TGCAGTGCTACGTCCCGGGACAGGGAGGTTACTGAAGCTTTCTTT
cdr3_aa: CSATSRDREVTEAFF

clone_size: many
cdr3_length: 14
j_call: TRBJ2-5
v_call: TRBV20-1
d_call: TRBD2
cdr3_nt: TGCAGTGCTAGAGATTCCGGACTAGTTTTACCTCAGTACTTC
cdr3_aa: CSARDSGLVLPQYF

clone_size: -
cdr3_length: 14
j_call: TRBJ2-5
v_call: TRBV3-1
d_call: -
cdr3_nt: TGTGCCAGCAGCCAGGGACCCCGAGAGATAACCCAGTACTTC
cdr3_aa: CASSQGPREITQYF

clone_size: few
cdr3_length: 12
j_call: TRBJ2-7
v_call: TRBV29-1
d_call: -
cdr3_nt: TGCAGCGTAACTTCGGGCGCCTACGAGCAGTACTTC
cdr3_aa: CSVTSGAYEQYF

clone_size: few
cdr3_length: 18
j_call: TRBJ2-1
v_call: TRBV7-9
d_call: TRBD2
cdr3_nt: TGTGCCAGCAGCTCCGGACTAGCGGGGGGTCCAACGTACAATGAGCAGTTCTTC
cdr3_aa: CASSSGLAGGPTYNEQFF

clone_size: -
cdr3_length: 14
j_call: TRBJ2-7
v_call: TRBV23-1
d_call: TRBD1
cdr3_nt: TGCGCCAGCACCCTAGGGCAGGGGGCGGGGGAGCAGTACTTC
cdr3_aa: CASTLGQGAGEQYF

clone_size: -
cdr3_length: 11
j_call: TRBJ2-5
v_call: TRBV29-1
d_call: -
cdr3_nt: TGCAGCGTTAGCTCAGCAGAGACCCAGTACTTC
cdr3_aa: CSVSSAETQYF

clone_size: -
cdr3_length: 15
j_call: TRBJ2-3
v_call: TRBV2
d_call: -
cdr3_nt: TGTGCCAGCAGTTACCTGGCACCTAGCACAGATACGCAGTATTTT
cdr3_aa: CASSYLAPSTDTQYF

clone_size: many
cdr3_length: 16
j_call: TRBJ2-1
v_call: TRBV7-2
d_call: TRBD2
cdr3_nt: TGTGCCAGCAGACGACTAGCGTGGAGCTCCTACAATGAGCAGTTCTTC
cdr3_aa: CASRRLAWSSYNEQFF

clone_size: once
cdr3_length: 15
j_call: TRBJ2-1
v_call: TRBV7-3
d_call: -
cdr3_nt: TGTGCCAGCAGCTTAACAGGCCTTGATGACAATGAGCAGTTCTTC
cdr3_aa: CASSLTGLDDNEQFF

clone_size: -
cdr3_length: 18
j_call: TRBJ2-1
v_call: TRBV13
d_call: TRBD2
cdr3_nt: TGTGCCAGCAGCTCCGGGACTAGCGGGAAAAGCTCCTACAATGAGCAGTTCTTC
cdr3_aa: CASSSGTSGKSSYNEQFF

clone_size: -
cdr3_length: 13
j_call: TRBJ2-1
v_call: TRBV6-2/TRBV6-3
d_call: -
cdr3_nt: TGTGCCAGCAGTTACTCGATATTTGGTGAGCAGTTCTTC
cdr3_aa: CASSYSIFGEQFF

clone_size: many
cdr3_length: 16
j_call: TRBJ1-5
v_call: TRBV20-1
d_call: TRBD1
cdr3_nt: TGCAGTGCTAGGACAGGGACCTTTTATAGCAATCAGCCCCAGCATTTT
cdr3_aa: CSARTGTFYSNQPQHF

clone_size: -
cdr3_length: 14
j_call: TRBJ2-5
v_call: TRBV2
d_call: -
cdr3_nt: TGTGCCAGTTCCTGGGTAGCGGTCCAAGAGACCCAGTACTTC
cdr3_aa: CASSWVAVQETQYF

clone_size: few
cdr3_length: 13
j_call: TRBJ1-2
v_call: TRBV29-1
d_call: -
cdr3_nt: TGCAGCGTTGAATACGTCAAGGTGGTGGGCTACACCTTC
cdr3_aa: CSVEYVKVVGYTF

clone_size: many
cdr3_length: 14
j_call: TRBJ2-7
v_call: TRBV4-2
d_call: -
cdr3_nt: TGTGCCAGCAGCCACAGCGGTGGGTTAATGGAGCAGTACTTC
cdr3_aa: CASSHSGGLMEQYF

clone_size: few
cdr3_length: 15
j_call: TRBJ1-6
v_call: TRBV9
d_call: -
cdr3_nt: TGTGCCAGCAGCGAACAGGGTTCGAGTAATTCACCCCTCCACTTT
cdr3_aa: CASSEQGSSNSPLHF

clone_size: many
cdr3_length: 14
j_call: TRBJ2-1
v_call: TRBV6-4
d_call: TRBD1
cdr3_nt: TGTGCCAGCAGTGCCGGGACAGGGCCCAATGAGCAGTTCTTC
cdr3_aa: CASSAGTGPNEQFF

clone_size: many
cdr3_length: 15
j_call: TRBJ2-5
v_call: TRBV15
d_call: TRBD1
cdr3_nt: TGTGCCACCAGCAGAGGACAGGGGGCGGATGAGACCCAGTACTTC
cdr3_aa: CATSRGQGADETQYF

clone_size: few
cdr3_length: 12
j_call: TRBJ2-5
v_call: TRBV9
d_call: -
cdr3_nt: TGTGCCAGCAGCGCAGGGGGGGGGACCCAGTACTTC
cdr3_aa: CASSAGGGTQYF

clone_size: many
cdr3_length: 14
j_call: TRBJ2-4
v_call: TRBV29-1
d_call: TRBD1
cdr3_nt: TGCAGCGCTGTAGACAGGGGGCGCAAAAACATTCAGTACTTC
cdr3_aa: CSAVDRGRKNIQYF

clone_size: -
cdr3_length: 14
j_call: TRBJ2-1
v_call: TRBV20-1
d_call: TRBD1
cdr3_nt: TGCAGTGCTAGCGGGGACAGGGGAAACAATGAGCAGTTCTTC
cdr3_aa: CSASGDRGNNEQFF

clone_size: -
cdr3_length: 11
j_call: TRBJ2-1
v_call: TRBV20-1
d_call: -
cdr3_nt: TGCAGTGTCACATCAAGGCATGAGCAGTTCTTC
cdr3_aa: CSVTSRHEQFF

clone_size: -
cdr3_length: 14
j_call: TRBJ2-7
v_call: TRBV9
d_call: TRBD1
cdr3_nt: TGTGCCAGCAGCGCCACAGGGGGCCATTACGAGCAGTACTTC
cdr3_aa: CASSATGGHYEQYF

clone_size: -
cdr3_length: 15
j_call: TRBJ1-5
v_call: TRBV3-1
d_call: -
cdr3_nt: TGTGCCAGCAGCCGCGGACAGACGAGCAATCAGCCCCAGCATTTT
cdr3_aa: CASSRGQTSNQPQHF

clone_size: few
cdr3_length: 15
j_call: TRBJ1-3
v_call: TRBV7-9
d_call: -
cdr3_nt: TGTGCCAGCAGCTTAGGGGGCCTCGCTGGAAACACCATATATTTT
cdr3_aa: CASSLGGLAGNTIYF

clone_size: -
cdr3_length: 15
j_call: TRBJ2-7
v_call: TRBV20-1
d_call: TRBD2
cdr3_nt: TGCAGTGCTCCCCGCGGACTAGCGGGAGTCGACGAGCAGTACTTC
cdr3_aa: CSAPRGLAGVDEQYF

clone_size: many
cdr3_length: 18
j_call: TRBJ2-7
v_call: TRBV6-5
d_call: -
cdr3_nt: TGTGCCAGCAGTTATCGGGCGTTTAGTGAGGGTGGGACCTACGAGCAGTACTTC
cdr3_aa: CASSYRAFSEGGTYEQYF

clone_size: -
cdr3_length: 11
j_call: TRBJ2-7
v_call: TRBV7-2
d_call: -
cdr3_nt: TGTGCCAGCAGCATTAGTGTCGAGCAGTACTTC
cdr3_aa: CASSISVEQYF

clone_size: many
cdr3_length: 13
j_call: TRBJ1-2
v_call: TRBV29-1
d_call: -
cdr3_nt: TGCAGCGTTGTACAGGGCCCTAGGTATGGCTACACCTTC
cdr3_aa: CSVVQGPRYGYTF

clone_size: -
cdr3_length: 12
j_call: TRBJ2-5
v_call: TRBV20-1
d_call: -
cdr3_nt: TGCAGTGCTAGCTCCATTCAGGAGACCCAGTACTTC
cdr3_aa: CSASSIQETQYF

clone_size: many
cdr3_length: 17
j_call: TRBJ2-7
v_call: TRBV5-1
d_call: TRBD2
cdr3_nt: TGCGCCAGCGCGTGGGACGGGGCAGCGGGACTATTGTACGAGCAGTACTTC
cdr3_aa: CASAWDGAAGLLYEQYF

clone_size: many
cdr3_length: 11
j_call: TRBJ2-7
v_call: TRBV29-1
d_call: -
cdr3_nt: TGCAGCGTTGGGGGGCCGTCCGAGCAGTACTTC
cdr3_aa: CSVGGPSEQYF

clone_size: -
cdr3_length: 16
j_call: TRBJ2-7
v_call: TRBV5-6
d_call: TRBD2
cdr3_nt: TGTGCCAGCAGCTCGACCTCTAGCGGCAGCTCCTACGAGCAGTACTTC
cdr3_aa: CASSSTSSGSSYEQYF

clone_size: -
cdr3_length: 16
j_call: TRBJ2-7
v_call: TRBV12-3/TRBV12-4
d_call: -
cdr3_nt: TGTGCCAGCAGTTTAGTGGGGGGGGCTCTGTCGTACGAGCAGTACTTC
cdr3_aa: CASSLVGGALSYEQYF

clone_size: few
cdr3_length: 14
j_call: TRBJ2-7
v_call: TRBV29-1
d_call: TRBD1
cdr3_nt: TGCAGCGTTGAACAGGGACAGGGCAACTACGAGCAGTACTTC
cdr3_aa: CSVEQGQGNYEQYF

clone_size: few
cdr3_length: 13
j_call: TRBJ2-1
v_call: TRBV6-5
d_call: -
cdr3_nt: TGTGCCAGCAGTTACGCTTCCTACAATGAGCAGTTCTTC
cdr3_aa: CASSYASYNEQFF

clone_size: many
cdr3_length: 15
j_call: TRBJ1-1
v_call: TRBV20-1
d_call: -
cdr3_nt: TGCAGTGCTAGTGACTACCGGGCACCCGGGACTGAAGCTTTCTTT
cdr3_aa: CSASDYRAPGTEAFF

clone_size: many
cdr3_length: 12
j_call: TRBJ2-3
v_call: TRBV20-1
d_call: TRBD1
cdr3_nt: TGCAGTGCCCTCCGACAGGGTGATACGCAGTATTTT
cdr3_aa: CSALRQGDTQYF

clone_size: -
cdr3_length: 12
j_call: TRBJ1-1
v_call: TRBV28
d_call: -
cdr3_nt: TGTGCCAGCAGTTGGGACAACACTGAAGCTTTCTTT
cdr3_aa: CASSWDNTEAFF

clone_size: few
cdr3_length: 15
j_call: TRBJ2-1
v_call: TRBV7-6
d_call: TRBD2
cdr3_nt: TGTGCCAGCAGCTCGGGACTAGAAGCCTACAATGAGCAGTTCTTC
cdr3_aa: CASSSGLEAYNEQFF

clone_size: -
cdr3_length: 12
j_call: TRBJ2-7
v_call: TRBV29-1
d_call: TRBD1
cdr3_nt: TGCAGCGTTAAGGGGACAGCCTACGAGCAGTACTTC
cdr3_aa: CSVKGTAYEQYF

clone_size: -
cdr3_length: 15
j_call: TRBJ2-5
v_call: TRBV2
d_call: TRBD1
cdr3_nt: TGTGCCAGCAGCGGGGACAGGGTAGGACAAGAGACCCAGTACTTC
cdr3_aa: CASSGDRVGQETQYF

clone_size: -
cdr3_length: 15
j_call: TRBJ2-7
v_call: TRBV5-1
d_call: -
cdr3_nt: TGCGCCGGCAGCTTGGTCCAGGGAGTCGTCTACGAGCAGTACTTC
cdr3_aa: CAGSLVQGVVYEQYF

clone_size: -
cdr3_length: 13
j_call: TRBJ2-1
v_call: TRBV10-3
d_call: -
cdr3_nt: TGTGCCATCAGTCCTGGGACTCACAATGAGCAGTTCTTC
cdr3_aa: CAISPGTHNEQFF

clone_size: -
cdr3_length: 13
j_call: TRBJ1-6
v_call: TRBV20-1
d_call: TRBD1
cdr3_nt: TGCTGCACAGGGACAGGGTATAATTCACCCCTCCACTTT
cdr3_aa: CCTGTGYNSPLHF

clone_size: few
cdr3_length: 14
j_call: TRBJ2-2
v_call: TRBV29-1
d_call: -
cdr3_nt: TGCAGCGCCGTACCGGGACTGGACACCGGGGAGCTGTTTTTT
cdr3_aa: CSAVPGLDTGELFF

clone_size: -
cdr3_length: 16
j_call: TRBJ2-1
v_call: TRBV5-1
d_call: TRBD2
cdr3_nt: TGCGCCAGCAGCTTGGGAAGCGGGGGGCCTGGAGATGAGCAGTTCTTC
cdr3_aa: CASSLGSGGPGDEQFF

clone_size: many
cdr3_length: 21
j_call: TRBJ2-1
v_call: TRBV5-1
d_call: -
cdr3_nt: TGCGCCAGCAGCTTCCAACCCTCTAGCGCTGGGGGGATTCGACCATTAAATGAGCAGTTCTTC
cdr3_aa: CASSFQPSSAGGIRPLNEQFF

clone_size: few
cdr3_length: 10
j_call: TRBJ2-7
v_call: TRBV20-1
d_call: -
cdr3_nt: TGCAGTGCTAGGGGTGACGAGCAGTACTTC
cdr3_aa: CSARGDEQYF

clone_size: many
cdr3_length: 13
j_call: TRBJ1-1
v_call: TRBV29-1
d_call: -
cdr3_nt: TGCAGCGCCTCAAGCGGGGTGGGGGCTGAAGCTTTCTTT
cdr3_aa: CSASSGVGAEAFF

clone_size: -
cdr3_length: 15
j_call: TRBJ2-7
v_call: TRBV6-2/TRBV6-3
d_call: TRBD1
cdr3_nt: TGTGCCAGCAGTTACTCGATTCCCGGGACAGGGGAGCAGTACTTC
cdr3_aa: CASSYSIPGTGEQYF

clone_size: few
cdr3_length: 15
j_call: TRBJ2-1
v_call: TRBV15
d_call: TRBD1
cdr3_nt: TGTGCCACCAGCCGGGACAGGGGGCTATACAATGAGCAGTTCTTC
cdr3_aa: CATSRDRGLYNEQFF

clone_size: few
cdr3_length: 14
j_call: TRBJ2-1
v_call: TRBV7-9
d_call: TRBD2
cdr3_nt: TGTGCCAGCAGCGATAGCGGGGGGAGAGGTGAGCAGTTCTTC
cdr3_aa: CASSDSGGRGEQFF

clone_size: many
cdr3_length: 11
j_call: TRBJ2-5
v_call: TRBV20-1
d_call: -
cdr3_nt: TGCAGTGCTAGGGAACAAGAGACCCAGTACTTC
cdr3_aa: CSAREQETQYF

clone_size: -
cdr3_length: 13
j_call: TRBJ2-5
v_call: TRBV7-2
d_call: -
cdr3_nt: TGTGCCAGCAGCTTCACGGGGACGGAGACCCAGTACTTC
cdr3_aa: CASSFTGTETQYF

clone_size: many
cdr3_length: 18
j_call: TRBJ1-1
v_call: TRBV4-2
d_call: TRBD1
cdr3_nt: TGTGCCAGCAGCCAAGACAGGGGACAGGGATTGTGGAACACTGAAGCTTTCTTT
cdr3_aa: CASSQDRGQGLWNTEAFF

clone_size: many
cdr3_length: 15
j_call: TRBJ2-4
v_call: TRBV21-1
d_call: -
cdr3_nt: TGTGCCAGCAGCAATCCCGTTGGACATCGAGACATTCAGTACTTC
cdr3_aa: CASSNPVGHRDIQYF

clone_size: -
cdr3_length: 15
j_call: TRBJ2-4
v_call: TRBV24-1
d_call: TRBD1
cdr3_nt: TGTGCCACCAGCGATTCTAGGACAGGGGCCGACATTCAGTACTTC
cdr3_aa: CATSDSRTGADIQYF

clone_size: many
cdr3_length: 15
j_call: TRBJ2-1
v_call: TRBV28
d_call: TRBD2
cdr3_nt: TGTGCCAGCAGTAAGCTAGCGGGGATCTACAATGAGCAGTTCTTC
cdr3_aa: CASSKLAGIYNEQFF